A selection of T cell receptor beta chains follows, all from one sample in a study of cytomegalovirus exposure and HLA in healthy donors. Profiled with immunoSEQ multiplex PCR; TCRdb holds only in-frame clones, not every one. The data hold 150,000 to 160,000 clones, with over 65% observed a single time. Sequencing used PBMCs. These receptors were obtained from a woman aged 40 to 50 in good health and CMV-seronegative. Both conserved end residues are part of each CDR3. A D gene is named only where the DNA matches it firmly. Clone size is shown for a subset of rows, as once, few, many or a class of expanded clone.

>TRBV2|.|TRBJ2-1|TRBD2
CASSEEVAGGNEQFF
TGTGCCAGCAGTGAAGAGGTAGCGGGAGGGAATGAGCAGTTCTTC
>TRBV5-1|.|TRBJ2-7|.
CASSSRAGYEQYF
TGCGCCAGCAGCTCGCGCGCCGGCTACGAGCAGTACTTC
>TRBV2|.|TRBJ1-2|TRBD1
CASSTDRWDGYTF
TGTGCCAGCAGTACGGACAGGTGGGATGGCTACACCTTC
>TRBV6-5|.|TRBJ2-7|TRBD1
CASSPTGDREQYF
TGTGCCAGCAGTCCGACAGGGGATCGGGAGCAGTACTTC
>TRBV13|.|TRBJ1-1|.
CASSLRGVNTEAFF
TGTGCCAGCAGCCTTCGCGGAGTTAACACTGAAGCTTTCTTT
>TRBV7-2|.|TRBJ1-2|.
CASSLARWAGRYGYTF
TGTGCCAGCAGCTTAGCGCGTTGGGCAGGGCGCTATGGCTACACCTTC
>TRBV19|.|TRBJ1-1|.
CASSPGQNTEAFF
TGTGCCAGTAGCCCGGGACAAAACACTGAAGCTTTCTTT
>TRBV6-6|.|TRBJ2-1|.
CASSYPRGPVYNEQFF
TGTGCCAGCAGTTACCCCCGTGGGCCCGTCTACAATGAGCAGTTCTTC
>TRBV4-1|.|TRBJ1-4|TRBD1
CASSQIFSRDRAGEKLFF
TGCGCCAGCAGCCAGATTTTTTCGAGGGACAGGGCGGGCGAAAAACTGTTTTTT
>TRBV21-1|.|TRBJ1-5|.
CASSKGPECAEALGQPQHF
TGTGCCAGCAGCAAAGGACCAGAATGCGCGGAGGCTTTAGGTCAGCCCCAGCATTTT
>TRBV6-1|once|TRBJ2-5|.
CASSVLRGTGRKETQYF
TGTGCCAGCAGTGTCCTAAGGGGGACGGGACGGAAAGAGACCCAGTACTTC
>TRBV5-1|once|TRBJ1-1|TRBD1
CASSLASIGTGLTNEAFF
TGCGCCAGCAGCTTGGCGTCCATCGGGACAGGGTTAACCAATGAAGCTTTCTTT
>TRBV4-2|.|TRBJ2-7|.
CASSQVGGTYEQYF
TGTGCCAGCAGCCAAGTAGGGGGAACCTACGAGCAGTACTTC
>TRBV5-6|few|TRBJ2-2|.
CASSLGPDSKAGELFF
TGTGCCAGCAGCCTGGGGCCGGACAGCAAGGCCGGGGAGCTGTTTTTT
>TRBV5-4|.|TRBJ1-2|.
CASSLAPAWSYGYTF
TGTGCCAGCAGCTTGGCTCCCGCTTGGAGCTATGGCTACACCTTC
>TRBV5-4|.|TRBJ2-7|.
CASSLGFGGRNFYEQYF
TGTGCCAGCAGCTTAGGCTTCGGGGGGCGGAATTTCTACGAGCAGTACTTC
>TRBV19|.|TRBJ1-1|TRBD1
CASTQGVGENTEAFF
TGTGCCAGTACCCAGGGGGTGGGGGAGAACACTGAAGCTTTCTTT
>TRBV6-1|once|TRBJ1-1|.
CASRSSTLLTRAFF
TGTGCCAGCAGGAGTTCAACTCTACTCACGCGCGCTTTCTTT
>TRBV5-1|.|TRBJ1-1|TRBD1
CASRQGAETEAFF
TGCGCCAGCAGACAGGGGGCAGAAACTGAAGCTTTCTTT
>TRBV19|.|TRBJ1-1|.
CASRQQNTEAFF
TGTGCCAGTAGACAACAGAACACTGAAGCTTTCTTT
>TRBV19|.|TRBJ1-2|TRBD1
CASSSDRVYGYTF
TGTGCCAGTAGTAGCGACAGGGTCTATGGCTACACCTTC
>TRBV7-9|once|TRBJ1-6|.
CASSPYTGSYNSPLHF
TGTGCCAGCAGCCCGTACACGGGGAGTTATAATTCACCCCTCCACTTT
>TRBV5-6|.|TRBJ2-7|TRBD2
CASSSTSGVYEQYF
TGTGCCAGCAGCTCGACTAGCGGGGTCTACGAGCAGTACTTC
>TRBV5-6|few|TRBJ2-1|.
CASSTTIYEQFF
TGTGCCAGCAGCACGACAATCTATGAGCAGTTCTTC
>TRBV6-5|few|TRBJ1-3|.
CASSYSFGGTGNTIYF
TGTGCCAGCAGTTACTCGTTCGGAGGGACTGGAAACACCATATATTTT
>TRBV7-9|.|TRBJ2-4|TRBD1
CASSPARGQGNIQYF
TGTGCCAGCAGCCCCGCCAGGGGACAGGGGAACATTCAGTACTTC
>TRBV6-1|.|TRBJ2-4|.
CATGGRGIQYF
TGTGCCACGGGGGGCCGTGGCATTCAGTACTTC